The 3 T cell receptor beta chains reported below all come from one sample, sequenced in a study of blood T cell repertoires in COVID-19. Repertoires were generated with immunoSEQ multiplex PCR, while TCRdb's copy carries only in-frame clones and drops some. The sample holds some 150,000 clones; roughly 89% are singletons and the top ten take around 1.5%. The specimen sequenced was peripheral blood. These receptor sequences come from a human donor in a cohort sampled during active COVID-19.

The gene calls are TRBV6-5 and TRBJ2-3; D perhaps matches TRBD2 (6 bases). Germline V lookup: CDR1 MNHEY, CDR2 SVGAGI. The CDR3 runs to 14 residues. V lost 8 bases, J lost 0 bases, and 12 bases lay in between. The CDR3 reads CASLAYPSTDTQYF. The CDR3 bases are TGTGCCAGCCTAGCGTACCCTAGCACAGATACGCAGTATTTT.

V gene TRBV27 combines with J gene TRBJ1-2; 12 bases are shared with TRBD1. V was clipped by 2 bases and J by 4 bases; unmatched bases: 11. This CDR3 is 18 amino acids long. Per the germline V gene, CDR1 is MNHEY and CDR2 is SMNVEV (reference sequence). The CDR3 nucleotides read TGTGCCAGCAGTTTAAATAGCCGGGACAGGGGGCATGGCTATGGCTACACCTTC. Its translation: CASSLNSRDRGHGYGYTF.

This sequence joins TRBV10-3 and TRBJ1-1; D call uncertain. Germline values: CDR1 ENHRY, CDR2 SYGVKD. Trimming pared 4 bases from V and 3 bases from J, leaving 12 bases between. CDR3 length: 14 amino acids. CDR3 sequence reads: CAISVEGQDTEAFF. CDR3 bases: TGTGCCATCAGTGTTGAGGGCCAGGACACTGAAGCTTTCTTT.